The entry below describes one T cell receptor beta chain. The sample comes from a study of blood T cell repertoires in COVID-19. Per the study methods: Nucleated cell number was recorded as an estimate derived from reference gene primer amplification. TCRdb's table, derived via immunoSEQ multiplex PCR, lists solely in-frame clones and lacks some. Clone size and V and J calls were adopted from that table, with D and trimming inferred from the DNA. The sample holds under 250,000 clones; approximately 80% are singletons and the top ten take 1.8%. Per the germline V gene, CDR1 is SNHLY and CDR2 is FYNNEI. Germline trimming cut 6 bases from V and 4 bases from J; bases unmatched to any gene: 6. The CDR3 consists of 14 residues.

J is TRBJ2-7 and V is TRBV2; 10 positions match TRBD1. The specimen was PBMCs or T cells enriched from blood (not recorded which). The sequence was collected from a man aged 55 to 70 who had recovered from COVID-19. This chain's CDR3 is CASSELGQGYEQYF. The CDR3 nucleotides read TGTGCCAGCAGCGAATTGGGACAGGGGTACGAGCAGTACTTC.